This T cell receptor (beta chain) was documented in a study of response to subunit inactivated influenza vaccine. Study-level results: Only a handful of new T cells, the authors suggested, are recruited with each seasonal influenza vaccination.

The CDR3 spans 16 residues. CDR1 and CDR2 (germline): LGHNA, YSLEER. Trimming left V 4 bases short and J 0 bases short, with 13 bases between. Using its own MiXCR run on the RT-PCR reads, TCRdb lists one record per CDR3 protein. The sample carries fewer than 550,000 distinct CDR3 sequences, about 25% recorded once. This clonotype appeared many times. Its specificity is not known. This specimen was CD4+ T cells sorted from PBMCs, taken 4 to 6 days after vaccination. The source is a man in his fifties who received an inactivated influenza vaccine. J is TRBJ2-1 and V is TRBV4-3; the D gene is possibly TRBD2 (6 bases). This chain's CDR3 is CASSRTTDTSYNEQFF. CDR3 in DNA: TGCGCCAGCAGCCGGACTACAGACACCTCCTACAATGAGCAGTTCTTC.